This T cell receptor (beta chain) stems from a study of identical twins. From the 5' RACE reads, TCRdb called clonotypes with MiXCR, one entry per CDR3 protein. The sample consists of 450,000 or so distinct CDR3 sequences, roughly 18% of them appearing once. Germline CDR1 is SGHRS and CDR2 is YFSETQ. V shed 6 bases and J 6 bases; nucleotides not matched to a gene: 6. The CDR3 is made up of 15 amino acids. The material sequenced was naive T cells sorted from blood. This TCR came from a man over 45 in good health. This sequence joins TRBV5-1 and TRBJ2-1; the match to TRBD2 covers 13 bases. The CDR3 nucleotides read TGCGCCAGCAAAACTAGCGGGGGGGCCCGCAATGAGCAGTTCTTC. It encodes CASKTSGGARNEQFF. Together with reference TRBV5-1 and TRBJ2-1, the CDR3 gives the full variable domain: KAGVTQTPRYLIKTRGQQVTLSCSPISGHRSVSWYQQTPGQGLQFLFEYFSETQRNKGNFPGRFSGRQFSNSRSEMNVSTLELGDSALYLCASKTSGGARNEQFFGPGTRLTVL.